Listed below are T cell receptor beta chains from one sample, sequenced in a study of shared clonotypes between healthy human individuals. Libraries were prepared by immunoSEQ multiplex PCR; TCRdb keeps only in-frame clonotypes and omits some of them. Of around 1.1 million clones in the sample, approximately 80% were seen once. Sequencing input: memory CD4+ T cells from PBMCs. The source is a man between 18 and 29 years old in good health. Some clones in this sample may be carry-over from other donors' samples. Each CDR3 is given with its conserved first and last residue. D genes are given only for firm matches. Not all rows give a size; the values are once, few, many and, for expanded clones, a class.

j_call	cdr3_length	clone_size	d_call	v_call	cdr3_aa	cdr3_nt
TRBJ2-3	11	NA	NA	TRBV7-9	CASSLKWTQYF	TGTGCCAGCAGCTTAAAATGGACGCAGTATTTT
TRBJ2-7	18	NA	NA	TRBV19	CASSISSPGTGTLYEQYF	TGTGCCAGTAGTATAAGTTCGCCGGGTACGGGGACCCTCTACGAGCAGTACTTC
TRBJ2-5	14	NA	NA	TRBV28	CASTKTGPQETQYF	TGTGCCAGCACGAAAACCGGGCCTCAAGAGACCCAGTACTTC
TRBJ1-4	15	NA	NA	TRBV4-3	CASSQMAVANEKLFF	TGCGCCAGCAGCCAAATGGCGGTCGCTAATGAAAAACTGTTTTTT
TRBJ2-7	14	few	NA	TRBV30	CAWSQGGGSYEQYF	TGTGCCTGGAGCCAGGGGGGAGGCTCCTACGAGCAGTACTTC
TRBJ2-7	14	NA	TRBD2	TRBV10-3	CAISTSVSSYEQYF	TGTGCCATCAGCACTAGCGTCAGCTCCTACGAGCAGTACTTC
TRBJ2-1	16	few	NA	TRBV9	CASSAHPDTSYNEQFF	TGTGCCAGCAGCGCGCACCCTGACACCTCCTACAATGAGCAGTTCTTC
TRBJ2-1	14	NA	NA	TRBV28	CASLAGGSYNEQFF	TGTGCCAGCCTAGCCGGTGGGTCCTACAATGAGCAGTTCTTC
TRBJ2-5	15	NA	NA	TRBV9	CASSILEGSQETQYF	TGTGCCAGCAGCATCTTGGAGGGGTCCCAAGAGACCCAGTACTTC
TRBJ2-7	12	NA	TRBD2	TRBV11-2	CASSLDRRGEYF	TGTGCCAGCAGCTTAGATAGGCGGGGGGAGTACTTC
TRBJ2-3	14	NA	TRBD2	TRBV27	CASNPGLAGDTQYF	TGTGCCAGCAACCCCGGACTAGCGGGAGATACGCAGTATTTT
TRBJ2-7	15	NA	TRBD1	TRBV5-1	CASSSGTGGSYEQYF	TGCGCCAGCAGCTCGGGGACAGGGGGCTCCTACGAGCAGTACTTC
TRBJ2-2	15	NA	NA	TRBV5-1	CASSLSEANTGELFF	TGCGCCAGCAGCTTATCAGAGGCGAACACCGGGGAGCTGTTTTTT
TRBJ1-1	11	NA	NA	TRBV18	CASSKDTEAFF	TGTGCCAGCTCAAAAGACACTGAAGCTTTCTTT
TRBJ1-2	14	NA	TRBD1	TRBV19	CASSMNAGGSGYTF	TGTGCCAGTAGTATGAACGCAGGGGGCAGTGGCTACACCTTC
TRBJ1-1	14	NA	NA	TRBV7-9	CASSLGEASTEAFF	TGTGCCAGCAGCTTGGGGGAAGCGAGCACTGAAGCTTTCTTT
TRBJ2-3	16	NA	NA	TRBV5-6	CASRSLTGKRTDTQYF	TGTGCCAGCAGGTCACTGACGGGGAAACGCACAGATACGCAGTATTTT
TRBJ2-1	10	NA	NA	TRBV11-1	CASSNNEQFF	TGTGCCAGCAGCAACAATGAGCAGTTCTTC
TRBJ2-2	16	NA	NA	TRBV7-2	CASTPRSRKFTGELFF	TGTGCCAGCACCCCTCGCTCCCGTAAATTCACCGGGGAGCTGTTTTTT
TRBJ1-1	12	NA	TRBD1	TRBV29-1	CSARTGGPEAFF	TGCAGCGCCAGGACAGGGGGCCCTGAAGCTTTCTTT
TRBJ2-2	15	NA	TRBD2	TRBV19	CASSIVRGGTGELFF	TGTGCCAGTAGTATAGTGCGGGGGGGCACCGGGGAGCTGTTTTTT
TRBJ2-1	15	NA	TRBD2	TRBV7-9	CASSSLAEITNEQFF	TGTGCCAGCAGCTCCCTAGCGGAAATTACCAATGAGCAGTTCTTC
TRBJ1-3	15	NA	NA	TRBV5-1	CASSTGPNSGNTIYF	TGCGCCAGCAGCACGGGGCCGAACTCTGGAAACACCATATATTTT
TRBJ1-2	13	once	NA	TRBV6-1	CASSEFDGDGYTF	TGTGCCAGCAGTGAATTCGATGGCGATGGCTACACCTTC
TRBJ2-5	16	NA	TRBD1	TRBV5-5	CASSEDRGVVQETQYF	TGTGCCAGCAGCGAGGACAGGGGGGTAGTTCAAGAGACCCAGTACTTC
TRBJ2-7	15	NA	TRBD2	TRBV6-1	CASSISGLAPYEQYF	TGTGCCAGCAGTATATCGGGACTAGCGCCCTACGAGCAGTACTTC
TRBJ1-4	13	NA	TRBD1	TRBV7-9	CASSSQGNEKLFF	TGTGCCAGCAGCTCACAGGGGAATGAAAAACTGTTTTTT
TRBJ1-1	15	once	TRBD1	TRBV27	CASSAWRQGVAEAFF	TGTGCCAGCAGTGCTTGGCGTCAGGGGGTTGCTGAAGCTTTCTTT
TRBJ1-1	11	many	NA	TRBV29-1	CSESGDTEAFF	TGCAGCGAAAGTGGCGACACTGAAGCTTTCTTT
TRBJ1-3	15	NA	NA	TRBV5-4	CASGVQDHSGNTIYF	TGTGCCAGCGGAGTACAGGATCACTCTGGAAACACCATATATTTT
TRBJ1-2	13	NA	NA	TRBV28	CASSLRTRGGYTF	TGTGCCAGCAGTTTAAGGACTAGGGGCGGCTACACCTTC
TRBJ2-7	14	many	NA	TRBV5-1	CASSLRVGSYEQYF	TGCGCCAGCAGCTTGAGGGTTGGTTCCTACGAGCAGTACTTC
TRBJ1-1	13	few	TRBD1	TRBV7-9	CATEEGADTEAFF	TGTGCCACCGAGGAGGGGGCGGACACTGAAGCTTTCTTT
TRBJ2-1	12	NA	NA	TRBV28	CASRGVNNEQFF	TGTGCCAGCAGAGGGGTTAACAATGAGCAGTTCTTC
TRBJ1-5	16	many	NA	TRBV19	CASSFNGLRGNQPQHF	TGTGCCAGTAGTTTTAATGGATTGCGGGGAAATCAGCCCCAGCATTTT
TRBJ1-5	16	NA	NA	TRBV9	CASSVGVAGASGPQHF	TGTGCCAGCAGCGTAGGAGTTGCGGGGGCTTCGGGGCCCCAGCATTTT
TRBJ2-7	19	NA	TRBD2	TRBV4-3	CASSLEISGLAGVGPEQYF	TGCGCCAGCAGCCTTGAGATCTCGGGACTAGCGGGAGTAGGGCCCGAGCAGTACTTC
TRBJ1-1	13	NA	NA	TRBV7-3	CASSNQANTEAFF	TGTGCCAGCAGCAATCAGGCGAACACTGAAGCTTTCTTT
TRBJ1-5	14	NA	NA	TRBV6-1	CASSEVEAPGPQHF	TGTGCCAGCAGTGAAGTGGAGGCCCCGGGGCCCCAGCATTTT
TRBJ2-7	14	NA	NA	TRBV5-1	CASSLRTTTYEQYF	TGCGCCAGCAGTTTGAGGACGACCACCTACGAGCAGTACTTC
TRBJ1-1	15	NA	NA	TRBV2	CASSAQGDRATEAFF	TGTGCCAGCAGTGCACAGGGAGATCGTGCCACTGAAGCTTTCTTT
TRBJ2-7	17	NA	NA	TRBV7-2	CASSPLGSPRRTYEQYF	TGTGCCAGCAGCCCCCTCGGCAGCCCAAGGAGAACCTACGAGCAGTACTTC
TRBJ2-2	15	once	NA	TRBV29-1	CSASGQGGGTGELFF	TGCAGCGCTAGCGGACAGGGTGGTGGGACCGGGGAGCTGTTTTTT
TRBJ2-7	13	NA	TRBD1	TRBV5-4	CASSTGQSYEQYF	TGTGCCAGCAGCACGGGACAGTCCTACGAGCAGTACTTC
TRBJ2-7	14	NA	TRBD1	TRBV29-1	CSVVTDRRFYEQYF	TGCAGCGTTGTAACGGACAGGAGGTTCTACGAGCAGTACTTC
TRBJ1-1	13	few	NA	TRBV10-1	CASSDTLPTEAFF	TGCGCCAGCAGTGATACGCTACCGACTGAAGCTTTCTTT
TRBJ2-1	13	NA	NA	TRBV6-6	CASSKDRYNEQFF	TGTGCCAGCAGCAAGGACAGATACAATGAGCAGTTCTTC
TRBJ1-5	17	NA	NA	TRBV21-1	CASSKTGGVGRNQPQHF	TGTGCCAGCAGCAAAACCGGAGGAGTGGGCCGCAATCAGCCCCAGCATTTT
TRBJ1-2	13	NA	NA	TRBV10-1	CASSTGRNYGYTF	TGCGCCAGCAGTACAGGACGCAACTATGGCTACACCTTC
TRBJ1-2	15	NA	NA	TRBV9	CATSRGAALNYGYTF	TGTGCCACCTCGCGGGGGGCGGCCTTAAACTATGGCTACACCTTC
TRBJ2-7	13	NA	NA	TRBV10-2	CASSESGLPEQYF	TGCGCCAGCAGTGAGTCGGGACTGCCCGAGCAGTACTTC
TRBJ1-1	14	few	NA	TRBV5-1	CASSAGGGETEAFF	TGCGCCAGCAGCGCGGGTGGGGGCGAGACTGAAGCTTTCTTT
TRBJ1-2	14	NA	NA	TRBV15	CATSRDQDRYGYTF	TGTGCCACCAGCAGAGACCAAGACCGTTATGGCTACACCTTC
TRBJ2-1	12	NA	NA	TRBV6-6	CASSYAASEQFF	TGTGCCAGCAGTTATGCAGCCAGTGAGCAGTTCTTC